What follows is one T cell receptor beta chain and its context. Its antigen is currently unknown. This sample was taken from a study of chemoradiotherapy in HPV16-positive cancers. Study-level findings and limits: Only two HPV16-positive patients supplied the functional HPV-specificity definition. In HPV16-positive patients, HPV-responsive T-cell expansion tracked better recurrence-free survival. Candidate HPV-specific clones and E7-related TCR motifs grew in tumor during treatment.

The assay was immunoSEQ multiplex PCR, and TCRdb's table has in-frame clones only and misses some. The sample has about 15,000 clones; roughly 80% are singletons. Trimming pared 7 bases from V and 7 bases from J, leaving 11 bases between. The germline CDR1 and CDR2 sequences are MNHNY and SVGAGI (reference sequence). There are 12 residues in the CDR3. V is TRBV6-6 and J is TRBJ1-5, with a weak D call TRBD1 (6 bases). Sample collection occurred from a patient who underwent chemoradiotherapy. The TCR sequence derives from a human donor with HPV-associated anogenital cancer. The CDR3 DNA follows: TGTGCCAGCACGGGGGCCCGGCAGCCCCAGCATTTT. Translating it yields CASTGARQPQHF.